This entry lists 27 T cell receptor beta chains sequenced from one sample in a study of blood T cell repertoires in COVID-19. TCRdb's copy holds only in-frame clones and misses some; the assay was immunoSEQ multiplex PCR. The top ten hold about 9.3% of the sample, which has approximately 100,000 clones, 86% seen once. The sample was peripheral blood. The source of these receptors is a man aged 45-65 years with acute or convalescent COVID-19.

This clone was detected only a few times. The chain uses TRBV11-3 and TRBJ2-5; D uncertain. Trimming took off 8 bases at V and 4 bases at J, with 11 bases between the two ends. CDR1 is SGHNT, CDR2 YENEEA, per germline. The CDR3 is made up of 12 amino acids. CDR3 amino acids: CASRSLGETQYF. The CDR3 coding sequence is TGTGCCAGCCGTTCCCTCGGAGAGACCCAGTACTTC. Full variable domain (missing parts from reference TRBV11-3 and TRBJ2-5): EAGVVQSPRYKIIEKKQPVAFWCNPISGHNTLYWYLQNLGQGPELLIRYENEEAVDDSQLPKDRFSAERLKGVDSTLKIQPAELGDSAVYLCASRSLGETQYFGPGTRLLVL.

The chain has TRBV5-1 and TRBJ2-1; 9 bases line up with TRBD2. The germline CDR1 and CDR2 sequences are SGHRS and YFSETQ. Trimming cost V 0 bases and J 5 bases; bases outside gene matches: 3. This CDR3 comprises 15 residues. For the CDR3, the DNA is TGCGCCAGCAGCTTGGCCGGGACTAGCAACAATGAGCAGTTCTTC. As protein: CASSLAGTSNNEQFF. The complete variable domain, with remaining parts taken from reference TRBV5-1 and TRBJ2-1, reads KAGVTQTPRYLIKTRGQQVTLSCSPISGHRSVSWYQQTPGQGLQFLFEYFSETQRNKGNFPGRFSGRQFSNSRSEMNVSTLELGDSALYLCASSLAGTSNNEQFFGPGTRLTVL.

With respect to this clone: Additional DNA sequences in this sample encode the identical CDR3. The CDR3 DNA reads TGTGCCAGCAGCCAGGGACAAAACTATGGCTACACCTTC. Its protein is CASSQGQNYGYTF. J is TRBJ1-2 and V is TRBV3-1 (or the pseudogene TRBV3-2), with D possibly matching TRBD1 (6 bases). V was pared by 3 bases and J by 2 bases, with 7 bases between. CDR1 and CDR2 from the germline V gene are LGHDT and YNNKEL (reference sequence). The CDR3 loop spans 13 amino acids.

This sequence joins TRBV5-6 and TRBJ1-2; 7 positions match TRBD1. CDR1 and CDR2 from the germline V gene are SGHDT and YYEEEE. The V gene end was trimmed by 0 bases and the J gene end by 8 bases; junction bases not matched to a gene: 19. The length of the CDR3 is 18 residues. In DNA, the CDR3 is TGTGCCAGCAGCTTGGGCCCTCCCGACAGGGTAGTTGCCTACGGCTACACCTTC. Protein sequence: CASSLGPPDRVVAYGYTF.

This clone has only one observation. The sample has other DNA sequences that encode this CDR3 too. The chain is built from TRBV11-3 and TRBJ1-1; D may be TRBD1 (5 bases). CDR1 SGHNT and CDR2 YENEEA come from the germline V gene. V lost 3 bases and J lost 0, with 5 bases in between. This CDR3 is 13 amino acids long. The CDR3 region has the DNA TGTGCCAGCAGCTTGACAGTGAACACTGAAGCTTTCTTT. It translates to CASSLTVNTEAFF. Full variable domain (missing parts from reference TRBV11-3 and TRBJ1-1): EAGVVQSPRYKIIEKKQPVAFWCNPISGHNTLYWYLQNLGQGPELLIRYENEEAVDDSQLPKDRFSAERLKGVDSTLKIQPAELGDSAVYLCASSLTVNTEAFFGQGTRLTVV.

The chain combines TRBV11-2 with TRBJ1-2; 10 bases are a match to TRBD1. The V gene end was trimmed by 5 bases and the J gene end by 2 bases; junction bases not matched to a gene: 8. Germline CDR1 is SGHAT and CDR2 is FQNNGV. The CDR3 totals 16 residues. The DNA for the CDR3 is TGTGCCAGCAGCCCCCACGGGACAGGGGCCAACTATGGCTACACCTTC. This translates into CASSPHGTGANYGYTF.

This chain joins TRBV25-1 and TRBJ2-7; 8 positions agree with TRBD2. Germline CDR1 reads MGHDK; CDR2 reads SYGVNS. With V trimmed by 6 bases and J by 1 base, 8 bases remained unmatched. The CDR3 spans 15 residues. CDR3 in DNA: TGTGCCAGCAGAAACGCGGGGGGATGGTCCTACGAGCAGTACTTC. Encoded protein: CASRNAGGWSYEQYF.

This clone has more than one count but fewer than ten. The chain recombines TRBV4-2 with TRBJ2-2, with 10 bases matching TRBD2. Unmatched junction bases numbered 8, after V lost 1 base and J lost 9 bases. CDR1 is LGHNA, CDR2 YNFKEQ, per germline. The CDR3 loop spans 16 amino acids. The CDR3 here is CASSQVGAGGPRELFF. In DNA form, the CDR3 reads TGTGCCAGCAGCCAAGTTGGAGCGGGAGGGCCCCGGGAGCTGTTTTTT.

CDR3 DNA sequence: TGTGCCACCAGCAGCGGACAGGGAATGGAAAAACTGTTTTTT. Encoded protein: CATSSGQGMEKLFF. This rearrangement joins TRBV15 to TRBJ1-4; TRBD1 agrees at 8 bases. The CDR3 contains 14 residues. The ends lost 3 bases at V and 8 bases at J; junction bases unmatched: 5. The germline CDR1 and CDR2 sequences are LNHNV and YYDKDF (reference sequence). Filled out from reference TRBV15 and TRBJ1-4, the complete variable domain reads DAMVIQNPRYQVTQFGKPVTLSCSQTLNHNVMYWYQQKSSQAPKLLFHYYDKDFNNEADTPDNFQSRRPNTSFCFLDIRSPGLGDTAMYLCATSSGQGMEKLFFGSGTQLSVL.

The chain employs TRBV7-6 and TRBJ1-4; a possible D gene is TRBD1 (5 bases). CDR3 length: 14 residues. CDR1 is SGHVS, CDR2 FNYEAQ, per germline. With 5 bases removed from V and 8 bases from J, the gap between germline ends came to 15 bases. This CDR3 reads CASSGRRGNEKLFF. Written as DNA, the CDR3 is TGTGCCAGCAGCGGGAGGAGGGGTAACGAAAAACTGTTTTTT. The full variable domain, rest sourced from reference TRBV7-6 and TRBJ1-4, is GAGVSQSPRYKVTKRGQDVALRCDPISGHVSLYWYRQALGQGPEFLTYFNYEAQQDKSGLPNDRFSAERPEGSISTLTIQRTEQRDSAMYRCASSGRRGNEKLFFGSGTQLSVL.

J is TRBJ2-5 and V is TRBV1; the table's TRBD2 call for D was not verified on the DNA. TRBV1 is marked as a pseudogene. This CDR3 is 14 amino acids long. CDR3 amino acids: CTLSPKEGSLTQYF. For the CDR3, the DNA is TGCACCCTCAGTCCGAAAGAGGGTTCCTTGACCCAGTACTTC.

The chain carries TRBV29-1 and TRBJ2-1; 7 bases map to TRBD1. Germline CDR1 is SQVTM and CDR2 is ANQGSEA. The CDR3 is 11 amino acids. J gave up 9 bases and V 7 bases, and 6 bases lay outside the gene matches. CDR3 residues: CSALQGIEQFF. The CDR3 DNA sequence: TGCAGCGCTTTACAGGGGATTGAGCAGTTCTTC.

The CDR3 coding sequence is TGTGCCAGCACCCGACAGGGTATCTGGGCTGAAGCTTTCTTT. It codes for CASTRQGIWAEAFF. V and J are TRBV6-5 and TRBJ1-1; 7 positions agree with TRBD1. Germline V gene data show CDR1 as MNHEY and CDR2 as SVGAGI. The V and J ends lost 7 bases and 6 bases, in that order; junction bases with no gene match: 11. This CDR3 is 14 amino acids long.

This clone was seen a single time. The chain is built from TRBV5-1 and TRBJ2-3; 13 bases match TRBD2. From germline, CDR1 is SGHRS and CDR2 YFSETQ. The CDR3 is 18 residues long. The trim removed 1 base at V and 7 bases at J, leaving 12 bases unmatched. CDR3 sequence: CASSLTPTSGRGGNTQYF. The CDR3 DNA follows: TGCGCCAGCAGCTTGACTCCTACTAGCGGGAGGGGAGGGAATACGCAGTATTTT.

This clone came up once. V usage is TRBV3-1 (or the pseudogene TRBV3-2) and J usage is TRBJ2-4; D unresolved. The CDR3 consists of 14 residues. The germline V gene has CDR1 LGHDT and CDR2 YNNKEL (reference sequence). The V end lost 4 bases, the J end lost 0 bases, and 7 bases lay between the germline ends. The CDR3 DNA reads TGTGCCAGCAGCCCCGCGGTAGCCAAAAACATTCAGTACTTC. Its protein product is CASSPAVAKNIQYF.

The gene calls are TRBV9 and TRBJ2-3, with D maybe TRBD2 (8 bases). Germline V gene data show CDR1 as SGDLS and CDR2 as YYNGEE. With 4 bases removed from V and 4 bases from J, the gap between germline ends came to 28 bases. The CDR3 is 19 residues long. The DNA for the CDR3 is TGTGCCAGCAGCCTTCGGACAGGAAGTAGCGGGATATATTCAGATACGCAGTATTTT. Translation: CASSLRTGSSGIYSDTQYF. The variable domain in full, with the rest retrieved from reference TRBV9 and TRBJ2-3, is DSGVTQTPKHLITATGQRVTLRCSPRSGDLSVYWYQQSLDQGLQFLIQYYNGEERAKGNILERFSAQQFPDLHSELNLSSLELGDSALYFCASSLRTGSSGIYSDTQYFGPGTRLTVL.

Concerning this clone itself: One junction end does not reproduce the germline sequence, and a read error may be involved. The gene calls are TRBV7-7 and TRBJ2-2; D is undetermined. The CDR3 loop spans 14 amino acids. Germline CDR1 is SSHAT and CDR2 is FNYEAQ (reference sequence). CDR3 sequence reads: CASSRLFPSRELFF. CDR3 in DNA: TGTGCTAGCAGCCGTCTGTTCCCGAGTCGGGAGCTGTTTTTT.

In its sample, this clone was seen a few times. This rearrangement joins TRBV19 to TRBJ2-2; the match to TRBD2 covers 9 bases. The CDR3 extends over 15 amino acids. V lost 4 bases and J lost 2; bases outside the gene matches: 2. CDR1 is LNHDA and CDR2 is SQIVND in the germline V gene (reference sequence). CDR3 in amino acids: CASSNSGSNTGELFF. In nucleotides, the CDR3 is TGTGCCAGTAGTAATAGCGGGAGCAACACCGGGGAGCTGTTTTTT.

V usage is TRBV10-3 and J usage is TRBJ2-1; 10 nucleotides line up with TRBD1. This CDR3 spans 15 amino acids. The germline V gene has CDR1 ENHRY and CDR2 SYGVKD. V was pared by 4 bases and J by 8 bases, with 8 bases of the junction left unmatched. The CDR3 here is CAISVAGTGDHEQFF. The CDR3 nucleotides read TGTGCCATCAGTGTCGCCGGGACAGGGGACCATGAGCAGTTCTTC.

This sequence joins TRBV4-2 and TRBJ2-3; a weak D match, TRBD2 (6 bases). Germline loops: CDR1 LGHNA, CDR2 YNFKEQ. This CDR3 comprises 17 residues. The V and J ends lost 0 bases and 2 bases respectively, with 15 bases between them. In nucleotides, the CDR3 is TGTGCCAGCAGCCAAGAGCCAGCGGCGGGAAACACAGATACGCAGTATTTT. This gives the protein CASSQEPAAGNTDTQYF.

CDR3 amino acids: CSFEKGQREIPVDEQFF. CDR3 bases: TGCAGCTTCGAAAAGGGCCAGCGGGAGATTCCTGTCGATGAGCAGTTCTTC. The chain joins TRBV29-1 to TRBJ2-1, with 8 bases that match TRBD2. Unmatched junction bases numbered 23, after V lost 8 bases and J lost 8 bases. Germline V gene sequence: CDR1 SQVTM, CDR2 ANQGSEA. The CDR3 length is 17 residues.

This clone was seen more than once but under ten times. This sequence joins TRBV9 and TRBJ2-7, with D perhaps TRBD1 (5 bases). Deletions cut 3 bases from V and 2 bases from J, with 15 bases between. This CDR3 is 15 amino acids long. Per the germline V gene, CDR1 is SGDLS and CDR2 is YYNGEE. The CDR3 DNA follows: TGTGCCAGCAGCGCCGGACACCTCCTTGCCTACGAGCAGTACTTC. Translated: CASSAGHLLAYEQYF.

This clone was detected once. This chain links TRBV11-3 with TRBJ2-1; D unclear. The V end lost 5 bases, the J end lost 3 bases, and 14 bases lay between the germline ends. Per the germline V gene, CDR1 is SGHNT and CDR2 is YENEEA. The CDR3 has 15 residues. Here the CDR3 DNA reads TGTGCCAGCAGCCAGCAAGCGAGCAGCTACAATGAGCAGTTCTTC. Translating it yields CASSQQASSYNEQFF.

The CDR3, as DNA: TGTGCCTGGAGTGCGGCGGGTCCTCAGCAGTACTTC. Amino acid sequence: CAWSAAGPQQYF. This sequence joins TRBV30 and TRBJ2-7, with TRBD2 as a possible D gene (5 bases). Germline assignment: CDR1 GTSNPN and CDR2 SVGIG (reference sequence). V lost 1 base to trimming and J lost 8 bases, with 12 bases between them. CDR3 size: 12 residues. Looking up the rest from reference TRBV30 and TRBJ2-7 gives the full variable domain: SQTIHQWPATLVQPVGSPLSLECTVEGTSNPNLYWYRQAAGRGLQLLFYSVGIGQISSEVPQNLSASRPQDRQFILSSKKLLLSDSGFYLCAWSAAGPQQYFGPGTRLTVT.

V usage is TRBV4-1 and J usage is TRBJ1-2, with D tentatively TRBD1 (5 bases). The CDR3 is 13 amino acids. With 4 bases removed from V and 4 bases from J, the gap between germline ends came to 10 bases. Germline V gives CDR1 MGHRA, CDR2 YSYEKL. The CDR3 is CASSPPGFYGYTF. The DNA for the CDR3 is TGCGCCAGCAGCCCTCCAGGGTTCTATGGCTACACCTTC.

The V and J genes are TRBV5-1 and TRBJ2-1; D may be TRBD1 (5 bases). The germline V gene encodes CDR1 SGHRS and CDR2 YFSETQ. There are 15 residues in the CDR3. Trimming removed 4 bases at V and 4 bases at J, with 15 bases between. As DNA, the CDR3 is TGCGCCAGCAGCCCCGGCCCCGGACAATACAATGAGCAGTTCTTC. It codes for CASSPGPGQYNEQFF.

The chain combines TRBV9 with TRBJ1-2, with 7 bases matching TRBD1. This CDR3 region has 17 residues. Per the germline V gene, CDR1 is SGDLS and CDR2 is YYNGEE. The V gene end was trimmed by 0 bases and the J gene end by 8 bases; junction bases not matched to a gene: 16. CDR3: CASSVGQGGWSDGGYTF. In DNA, the CDR3 is TGTGCCAGCAGCGTAGGACAGGGAGGCTGGTCGGATGGGGGCTACACCTTC.